This TCR beta chain was documented in a study of CD8 T cells in ankylosing spondylitis. Using its own MiXCR run on the 5' RACE reads, TCRdb lists one record per CDR3 protein. The data contain approximately 300,000 distinct CDR3 sequences, under 25% of them seen just once; the ten biggest clones take up roughly 4%. There are many counts of this clonotype. Trimming removed 5 bases at V and 7 bases at J, with 18 bases between. From germline, CDR1 is KGHDR and CDR2 SFDVKD. The CDR3 is 15 residues long. The sequenced sample was blood, either unsorted or a sorted T cell fraction (not recorded which). The rearrangement uses TRBV24-1 and TRBJ2-3; the D gene is possibly TRBD2 (5 bases). The origin of this receptor is a female donor with ankylosing spondylitis or in good health (not recorded which). For the CDR3, the DNA is TGTGCCACCAGTGGTGCTAGCCCGGTCCCGTATACGCAGTATTTT. This translates into CATSGASPVPYTQYF.